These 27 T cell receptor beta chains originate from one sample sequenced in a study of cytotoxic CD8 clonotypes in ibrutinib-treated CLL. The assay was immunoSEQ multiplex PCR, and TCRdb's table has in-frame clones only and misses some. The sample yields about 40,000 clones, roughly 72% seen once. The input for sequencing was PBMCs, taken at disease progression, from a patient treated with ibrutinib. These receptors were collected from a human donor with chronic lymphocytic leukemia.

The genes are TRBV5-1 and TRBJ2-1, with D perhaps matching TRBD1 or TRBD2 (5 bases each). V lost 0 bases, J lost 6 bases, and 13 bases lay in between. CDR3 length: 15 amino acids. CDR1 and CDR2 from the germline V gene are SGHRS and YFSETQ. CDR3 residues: CASSLEAGAPNEQFF. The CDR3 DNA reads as TGCGCCAGCAGCTTGGAGGCCGGGGCCCCCAATGAGCAGTTCTTC.

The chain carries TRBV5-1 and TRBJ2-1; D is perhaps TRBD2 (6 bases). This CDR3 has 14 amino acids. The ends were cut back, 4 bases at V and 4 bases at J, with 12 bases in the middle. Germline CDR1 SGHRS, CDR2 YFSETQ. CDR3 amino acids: CASSQRDSYNEQFF. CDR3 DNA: TGCGCCAGCAGCCAACGGGACTCTTACAATGAGCAGTTCTTC.

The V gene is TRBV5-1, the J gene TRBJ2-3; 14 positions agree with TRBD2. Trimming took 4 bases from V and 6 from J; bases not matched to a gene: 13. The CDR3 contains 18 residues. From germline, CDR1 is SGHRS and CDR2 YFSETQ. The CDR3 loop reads CASSPHPGLAGVVDTQYF. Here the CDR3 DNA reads TGCGCCAGCAGCCCACACCCGGGACTAGCGGGAGTCGTGGATACGCAGTATTTT.

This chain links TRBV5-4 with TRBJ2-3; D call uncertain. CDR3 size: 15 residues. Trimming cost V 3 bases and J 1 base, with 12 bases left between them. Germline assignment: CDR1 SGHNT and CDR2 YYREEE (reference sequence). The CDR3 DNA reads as TGTGCCAGCAGCTCCATTGACTCCCGCACAGATACGCAGTATTTT. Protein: CASSSIDSRTDTQYF.

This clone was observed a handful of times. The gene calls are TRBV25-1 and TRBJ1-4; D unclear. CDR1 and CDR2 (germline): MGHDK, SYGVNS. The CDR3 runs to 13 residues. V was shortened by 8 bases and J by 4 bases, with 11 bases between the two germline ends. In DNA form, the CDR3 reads TGTGCCAGCGAGACGGTCCATAATGAAAAACTGTTTTTT. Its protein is CASETVHNEKLFF.

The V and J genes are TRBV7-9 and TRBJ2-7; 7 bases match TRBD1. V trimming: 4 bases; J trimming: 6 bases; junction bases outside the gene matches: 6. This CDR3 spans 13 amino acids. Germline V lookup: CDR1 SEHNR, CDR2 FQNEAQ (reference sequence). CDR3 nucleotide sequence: TGTGCCAGCAGCTGGCCGCAGGGGGTCGAGCAGTACTTC. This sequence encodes CASSWPQGVEQYF.

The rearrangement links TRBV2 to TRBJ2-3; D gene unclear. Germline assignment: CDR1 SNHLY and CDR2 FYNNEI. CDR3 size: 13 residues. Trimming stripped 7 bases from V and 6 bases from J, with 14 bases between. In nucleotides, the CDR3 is TGTGCCAGCATGGGCCTACGGTCCGATACGCAGTATTTT. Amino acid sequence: CASMGLRSDTQYF. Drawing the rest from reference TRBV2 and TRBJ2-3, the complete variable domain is EPEVTQTPSHQVTQMGQEVILRCVPISNHLYFYWYRQILGQKVEFLVSFYNNEISEKSEIFDDQFSVERPDGSNFTLKIRSTKLEDSAMYFCASMGLRSDTQYFGPGTRLTVL.

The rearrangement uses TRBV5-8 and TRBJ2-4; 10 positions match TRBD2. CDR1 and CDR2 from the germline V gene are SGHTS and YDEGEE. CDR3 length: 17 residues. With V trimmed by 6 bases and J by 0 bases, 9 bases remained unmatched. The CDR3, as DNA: TGTGCCAGCACCAACGGGAGGACTAGCGGAGCCAAAAACATTCAGTACTTC. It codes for CASTNGRTSGAKNIQYF.

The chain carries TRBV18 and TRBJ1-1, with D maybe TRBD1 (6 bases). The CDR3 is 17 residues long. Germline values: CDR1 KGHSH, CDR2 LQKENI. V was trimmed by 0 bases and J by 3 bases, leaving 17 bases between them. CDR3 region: CASSPPGGRAGDTEAFF. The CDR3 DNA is TGTGCCAGCTCACCACCGGGTGGGAGGGCAGGGGACACTGAAGCTTTCTTT. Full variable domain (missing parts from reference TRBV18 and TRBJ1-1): NAGVMQNPRHLVRRRGQEARLRCSPMKGHSHVYWYRQLPEEGLKFMVYLQKENIIDESGMPKERFSAEFPKEGPSILRIQQVVRGDSAAYFCASSPPGGRAGDTEAFFGQGTRLTVV.

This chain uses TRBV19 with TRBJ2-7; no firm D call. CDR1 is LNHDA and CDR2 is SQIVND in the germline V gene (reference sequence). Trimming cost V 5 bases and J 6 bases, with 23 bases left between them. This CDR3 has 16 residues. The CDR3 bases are TGTGCCAGTAGTCCATCACCGGGTTCCACCCGGACCGAGCAGTACTTC. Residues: CASSPSPGSTRTEQYF.

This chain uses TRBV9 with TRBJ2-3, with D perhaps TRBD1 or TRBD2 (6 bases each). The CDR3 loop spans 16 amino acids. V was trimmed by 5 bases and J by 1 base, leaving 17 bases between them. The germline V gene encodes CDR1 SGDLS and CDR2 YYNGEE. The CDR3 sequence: CASREGVGARTDTQYF. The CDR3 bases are TGTGCCAGCAGGGAGGGTGTGGGGGCCCGCACAGATACGCAGTATTTT.

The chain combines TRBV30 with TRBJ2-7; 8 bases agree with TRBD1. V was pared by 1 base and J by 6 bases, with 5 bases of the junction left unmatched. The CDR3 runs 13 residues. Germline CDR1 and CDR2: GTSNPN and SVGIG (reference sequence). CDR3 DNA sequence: TGTGCCTGGAGTGCAGGGGGCGCGGTCGAGCAGTACTTC. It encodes CAWSAGGAVEQYF.

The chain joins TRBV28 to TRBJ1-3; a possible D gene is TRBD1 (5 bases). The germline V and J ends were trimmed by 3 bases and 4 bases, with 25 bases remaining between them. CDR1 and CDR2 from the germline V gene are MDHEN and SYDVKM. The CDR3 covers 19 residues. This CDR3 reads CASSFRQPTHREPGNTIYF. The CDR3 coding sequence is TGTGCCAGCAGTTTTAGACAGCCTACCCATCGAGAACCCGGAAACACCATATATTTT.

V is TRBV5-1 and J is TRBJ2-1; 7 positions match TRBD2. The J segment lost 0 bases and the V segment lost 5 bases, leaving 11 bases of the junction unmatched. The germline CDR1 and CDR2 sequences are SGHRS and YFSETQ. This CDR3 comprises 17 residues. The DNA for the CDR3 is TGCGCCAGCAGGGTTAGCGGGCGCCCGAGCTCCTACAATGAGCAGTTCTTC. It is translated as CASRVSGRPSSYNEQFF. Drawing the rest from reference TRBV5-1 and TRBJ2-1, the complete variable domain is KAGVTQTPRYLIKTRGQQVTLSCSPISGHRSVSWYQQTPGQGLQFLFEYFSETQRNKGNFPGRFSGRQFSNSRSEMNVSTLELGDSALYLCASRVSGRPSSYNEQFFGPGTRLTVL.

Here the CDR3 DNA reads TGTGCCGGGGCTGGGGCCAACGTCCTGACTTTC. Translated, it gives CAGAGANVLTF. The chain has TRBV19 and TRBJ2-6; D is unclear. CDR3 length equals 11 residues. Deletions cut 11 bases from V and 2 bases from J, with 4 bases between. Germline CDR1 and CDR2: LNHDA and SQIVND (reference sequence). Filled out from reference TRBV19 and TRBJ2-6, the complete variable domain reads DGGITQSPKYLFRKEGQNVTLSCEQNLNHDAMYWYRQDPGQGLRLIYYSQIVNDFQKGDIAEGYSVSREKKESFPLTVTSAQKNPTAFYLCAGAGANVLTFGAGSRLTVL.

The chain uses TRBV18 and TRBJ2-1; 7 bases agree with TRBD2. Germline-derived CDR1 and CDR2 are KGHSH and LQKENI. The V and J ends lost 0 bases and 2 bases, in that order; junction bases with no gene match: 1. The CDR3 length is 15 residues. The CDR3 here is CASSPPGLTYNEQFF. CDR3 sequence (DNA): TGTGCCAGCTCACCACCGGGACTAACCTACAATGAGCAGTTCTTC.

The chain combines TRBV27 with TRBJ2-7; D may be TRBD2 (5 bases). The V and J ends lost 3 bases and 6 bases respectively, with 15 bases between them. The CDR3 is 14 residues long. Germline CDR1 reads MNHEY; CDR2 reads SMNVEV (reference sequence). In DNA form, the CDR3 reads TGTGCCAGCAGTTTTGGAGATTCTAGCCGCGAGCAGTACTTC. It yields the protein CASSFGDSSREQYF.

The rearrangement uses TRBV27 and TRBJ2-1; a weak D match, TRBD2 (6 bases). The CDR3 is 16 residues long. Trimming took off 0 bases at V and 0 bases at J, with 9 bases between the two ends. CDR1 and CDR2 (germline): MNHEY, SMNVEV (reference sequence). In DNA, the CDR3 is TGTGCCAGCAGTTTATCAGGGACTTACTCCTACAATGAGCAGTTCTTC. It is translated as CASSLSGTYSYNEQFF.

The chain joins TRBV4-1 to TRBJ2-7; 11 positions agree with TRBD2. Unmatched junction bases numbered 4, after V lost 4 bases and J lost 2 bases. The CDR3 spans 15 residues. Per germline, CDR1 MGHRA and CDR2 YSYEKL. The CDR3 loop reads CASSLSGGETYEQYF. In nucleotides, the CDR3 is TGCGCCAGCAGCCTTAGCGGGGGGGAAACCTACGAGCAGTACTTC.

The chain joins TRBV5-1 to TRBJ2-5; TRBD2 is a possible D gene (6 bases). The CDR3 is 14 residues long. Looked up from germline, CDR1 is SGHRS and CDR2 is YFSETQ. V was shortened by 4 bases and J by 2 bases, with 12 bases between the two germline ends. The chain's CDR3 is CASSGGLAQETQYF. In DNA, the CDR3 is TGCGCCAGCAGCGGGGGACTGGCACAAGAGACCCAGTACTTC.

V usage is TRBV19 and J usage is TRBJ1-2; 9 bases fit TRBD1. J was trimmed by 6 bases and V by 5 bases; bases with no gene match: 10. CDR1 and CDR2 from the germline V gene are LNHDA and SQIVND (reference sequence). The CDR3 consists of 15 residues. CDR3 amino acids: CASSAWTGVVDGYTF. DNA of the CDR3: TGTGCCAGTAGTGCCTGGACAGGGGTGGTTGATGGCTACACCTTC.

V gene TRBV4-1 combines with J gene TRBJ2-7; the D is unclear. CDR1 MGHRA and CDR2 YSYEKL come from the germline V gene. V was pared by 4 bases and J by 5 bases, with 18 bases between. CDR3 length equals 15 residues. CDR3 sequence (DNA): TGCGCCAGCAGCCTAACCCAGCTCCCTCGGGACGAGCAGTACTTC. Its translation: CASSLTQLPRDEQYF.

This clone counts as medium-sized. The CDR3 spells CASSLGGTALNTEAFF. The DNA for the CDR3 is TGTGCCAGCAGCCTGGGAGGGACAGCTTTGAACACTGAAGCTTTCTTT. The genes are TRBV11-3 and TRBJ1-1; TRBD1 aligns across 7 bases. V lost 5 bases and J lost 0; bases outside the gene matches: 9. Looked up from germline, CDR1 is SGHNT and CDR2 is YENEEA. The CDR3 is 16 residues long.

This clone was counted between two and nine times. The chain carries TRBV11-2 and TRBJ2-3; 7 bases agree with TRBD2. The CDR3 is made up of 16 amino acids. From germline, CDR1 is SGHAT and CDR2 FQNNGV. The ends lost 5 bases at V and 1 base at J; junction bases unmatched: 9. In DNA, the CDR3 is TGTGCCAGCAGCACTGCCAGCGGGGCGGGCACAGATACGCAGTATTTT. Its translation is CASSTASGAGTDTQYF. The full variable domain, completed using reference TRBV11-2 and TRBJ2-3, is EAGVAQSPRYKIIEKRQSVAFWCNPISGHATLYWYQQILGQGPKLLIQFQNNGVVDDSQLPKDRFSAERLKGVDSTLKIQPAKLEDSAVYLCASSTASGAGTDTQYFGPGTRLTVL.

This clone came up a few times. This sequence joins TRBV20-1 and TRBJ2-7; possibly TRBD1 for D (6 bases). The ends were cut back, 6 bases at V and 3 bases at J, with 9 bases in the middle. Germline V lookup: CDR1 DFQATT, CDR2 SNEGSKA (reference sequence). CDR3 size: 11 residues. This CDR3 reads CSARDNYEQYF. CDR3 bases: TGCAGTGCGAGGGACAACTACGAGCAGTACTTC.

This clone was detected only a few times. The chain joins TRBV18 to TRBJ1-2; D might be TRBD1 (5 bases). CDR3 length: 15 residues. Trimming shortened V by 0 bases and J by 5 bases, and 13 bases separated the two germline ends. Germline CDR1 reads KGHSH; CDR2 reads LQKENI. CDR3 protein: CASSPPMGPGYGYTF. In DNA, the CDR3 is TGTGCCAGCTCACCACCGATGGGGCCGGGATATGGCTACACCTTC. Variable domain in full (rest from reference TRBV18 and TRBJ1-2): NAGVMQNPRHLVRRRGQEARLRCSPMKGHSHVYWYRQLPEEGLKFMVYLQKENIIDESGMPKERFSAEFPKEGPSILRIQQVVRGDSAAYFCASSPPMGPGYGYTFGSGTRLTVV.

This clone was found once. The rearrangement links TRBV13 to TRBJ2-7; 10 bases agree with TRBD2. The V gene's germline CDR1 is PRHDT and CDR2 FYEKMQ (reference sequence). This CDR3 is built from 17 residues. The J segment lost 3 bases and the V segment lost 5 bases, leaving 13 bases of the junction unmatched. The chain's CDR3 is CASSRTGPAGGVYEQYF. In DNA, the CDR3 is TGTGCCAGCAGCCGTACTGGCCCAGCGGGGGGGGTCTACGAGCAGTACTTC.